This T cell receptor beta chain was identified in a study of blood T cell repertoires in COVID-19. The wider study: Donors in the United States, Italy and Spain gave samples during acute or convalescent COVID-19. PBMCs, B-cell-depleted T cells, or T cells provided the cDNA or gDNA that made up the material.

In the study's own analysis: Quantification of nucleated cells was approximated via reference gene primer amplification. Only in-frame clones appear in the TCRdb table, and some are missing; sequencing was by immunoSEQ multiplex PCR. V and J calls and clone size are as listed in that table; D and trimming were resolved from the DNA. The sample includes some 300,000 clones, about 87% of them seen just once. The ends lost 4 bases at V and 0 bases at J; junction bases unmatched: 5. Germline V gene sequence: CDR1 MNHEY, CDR2 SVGEGT. This CDR3 contains 16 residues. The source of this sequence is a woman under 40 who had recovered from COVID-19. This rearrangement joins TRBV6-2 or TRBV6-3 to TRBJ2-4; 8 nucleotides line up with TRBD1. The source material was peripheral blood. DNA of the CDR3: TGTGCCAGCAGTTCAGGGGGCCCAGTAGCCAAAAACATTCAGTACTTC. The encoded protein is CASSSGGPVAKNIQYF.